This entry concerns a single TCR beta chain. CDR3 size: 15 residues. V gave up 0 bases and J gave up 0 bases, with 9 bases separating them. Germline CDR1 and CDR2: LGHNA and YSLEER. This sample was included in a study of cytomegalovirus exposure and HLA in healthy donors. The PCR ran on 60 Vbeta and 13 Jbeta primers. Produced via immunoSEQ multiplex PCR; TCRdb's table is partial and in-frame only. The sample holds fewer than 150,000 clones, 70% to 85% seen once. This clonotype originated in a male donor in good health and CMV-seronegative. J is TRBJ2-7 and V is TRBV4-3; a weak D match, TRBD1 (5 bases). Sequenced material: PBMCs. CDR3 loop: CASSQDRATSYEQYF. The CDR3 nucleotides are TGCGCCAGCAGCCAAGACAGGGCTACCTCCTACGAGCAGTACTTC.